These 8 T cell receptor beta chains share one sample of origin, sequenced in a study of T-cell reconstitution after alpha-beta-depleted transplantation in children. The authors prepared the TCRbeta library with unique molecular identifiers. TCRdb used MiXCR to reprocess the PCR reads, holding one entry per CDR3 protein. The sample includes 400,000 to 550,000 distinct CDR3 sequences, about 10% of them seen just once. Source: PBMCs, taken before TCRalphabeta/CD19-depleted stem cell transplant. Receptor source: a child younger than 10 with inherited bone marrow failure, due to receive a stem cell transplant.

This clonotype was observed many times. The chain has TRBV12-3 or TRBV12-4 and TRBJ2-7; the D gene is possibly TRBD1 (5 bases). The CDR3 runs 11 residues. The ends were cut back, 4 bases at V and 6 bases at J, with 7 bases in the middle. The CDR3 DNA reads as TGTGCCAGCAGTTCGACAGCCGAGCAGTACTTC. This codes for CASSSTAEQYF.

Ten or more counts support this clonotype. V and J are TRBV5-1 and TRBJ2-3, with 12 bases lining up with TRBD2. This CDR3 has 18 residues. Germline CDR1 SGHRS, CDR2 YFSETQ. With 2 bases clipped from V and 0 bases from J, the junction kept 7 bases outside the gene matches. The CDR3: CASSFGLAGGPSTDTQYF. As DNA, the CDR3 is TGCGCCAGCAGCTTCGGCCTAGCGGGAGGGCCGAGCACAGATACGCAGTATTTT.

This clonotype was seen many times. The chain recombines TRBV4-3 with TRBJ2-1; weak D call: TRBD2 (6 bases). The CDR3 loop spans 14 amino acids. The ends were cut back, 0 bases at V and 9 bases at J, with 12 bases in the middle. Germline values: CDR1 LGHNA, CDR2 YSLEER. The DNA of the CDR3 is TGCGCCAGCAGCCAAGAGATGGAGGGGCCTGAGCAGTTCTTC. This translates into CASSQEMEGPEQFF.

This clonotype occurred many times. The rearrangement uses TRBV6-2 or TRBV6-3 and TRBJ2-3, with 9 bases fitting TRBD1. Trimming cost V 7 bases and J 4 bases; bases outside gene matches: 15. Per the germline V gene, CDR1 is MNHEY and CDR2 is SVGEGT. The CDR3 covers 17 residues. The CDR3 sequence: CASTPQTGTGRADTQYF. The CDR3 DNA follows: TGTGCCAGCACCCCTCAAACCGGGACAGGGAGAGCAGATACGCAGTATTTT.

With respect to this clonotype: A much larger clone differs by one base, so this may be a read error. The chain uses TRBV20-1 and TRBJ1-2; D is unresolved. The V gene lost 6 bases and the J gene lost 4 bases, with 12 bases spanning the gap. The CDR3 consists of 12 residues. The V gene's germline CDR1 is DFQATT and CDR2 SNEGSKA (reference sequence). This chain's CDR3 is CSAHPAGYGYTF. CDR3 sequence (DNA): TGCAGTGCCCATCCCGCGGGCTATGGCTACACCTTC.

This clonotype has ten or more counts. The V call is TRBV12-3 or TRBV12-4, the J call TRBJ1-5; D gene ambiguous. Trimming shortened V by 6 bases and J by 3 bases, and 12 bases separated the two germline ends. The CDR3 is 14 amino acids. CDR3 nucleotides: TGTGCCAGCAGACCCGACACCTACAATCAGCCCCAGCATTTT. Protein sequence: CASRPDTYNQPQHF.

The genes are TRBV24-1 and TRBJ2-5, with D perhaps TRBD1 (5 bases). The CDR3 contains 13 residues. Germline V gives CDR1 KGHDR, CDR2 SFDVKD. The V and J ends lost 3 bases and 6 bases respectively, with 10 bases between them. The CDR3 nucleotides are TGTGCCACCAGTGATATCAGGGAACAGACCCAGTACTTC. Protein product: CATSDIREQTQYF.

Many counts were recorded for this clonotype. The V call is TRBV6-5, the J call TRBJ1-2; D is undetermined. This CDR3 has 13 amino acids. V lost 7 bases to trimming and J lost 0 bases, with 9 bases between them. Looked up from germline, CDR1 is MNHEY and CDR2 is SVGAGI. The CDR3 is CASKPVSNYGYTF. Written as DNA, the CDR3 is TGTGCCAGCAAGCCCGTCTCTAACTATGGCTACACCTTC.